Presented here are 5 T cell receptor beta chains from one specimen sequenced in a study of T cell responses to AZD1222 COVID-19 vaccine. Assay: immunoSEQ multiplex PCR; the TCRdb copy retains only in-frame clones and omits some. Of about 180,000 clones detected, roughly nine tenths appear once; the ten largest clones hold about 6.9%. Here the sequenced sample was peripheral blood, taken on day 0 of AZD1222 vaccination. The receptors come from an adult in good health.

The chain joins TRBV5-1 to TRBJ2-5, with 11 bases that match TRBD2. Trimming took 4 bases from V and 5 from J; bases not matched to a gene: 7. This CDR3 comprises 15 residues. Germline CDR1 reads SGHRS; CDR2 reads YFSETQ. In DNA form, the CDR3 reads TGCGCCAGCAGCAACAGGACTAGCGGGTGGGAGACCCAGTACTTC. Translated, it gives CASSNRTSGWETQYF.

The J gene is TRBJ2-3, the V gene TRBV18; 8 positions match TRBD1. Trimming cost V 5 bases and J 4 bases; bases outside gene matches: 8. Germline loops: CDR1 KGHSH, CDR2 LQKENI. The CDR3 extends over 15 amino acids. This CDR3 reads CASSFNRGNSDTQYF. CDR3 nucleotides: TGTGCCAGCTCATTCAACAGGGGGAACTCAGATACGCAGTATTTT.

The rearrangement joins TRBV29-1 to TRBJ2-1; D is tentatively TRBD1 or TRBD2 (5 bases each). Deletions cut 5 bases from V and 5 bases from J, with 13 bases between. Germline assignment: CDR1 SQVTM and CDR2 ANQGSEA. This CDR3 has 13 amino acids. The CDR3 DNA reads as TGCAGCGTTTCCAGGACACTAGACAATGAGCAGTTCTTC. Translation: CSVSRTLDNEQFF.

V usage is TRBV23-1 and J usage is TRBJ2-7; D might be TRBD2 (6 bases). TRBV23-1 falls under the ORF class, with uncertain function. This CDR3 is 15 amino acids long. Trimming pared 3 bases from V and 7 bases from J, leaving 19 bases between. CDR3 DNA: TGCGCCAGCAGTCAGTGTCCCCGGGGAGGTCGAGAGCAGTACGTC. Amino acids: CASSQCPRGGREQYV.

The chain employs TRBV11-2 and TRBJ1-2, with TRBD1 identical over 7 bases. Losses at the gene ends were 6 bases for V and 5 bases for J; bases not matched to a gene: 6. The CDR3 contains 13 residues. Germline V lookup: CDR1 SGHAT, CDR2 FQNNGV. The DNA of the CDR3 is TGTGCCAGCAGGTCAGGGGGGTCGTATGGCTACACCTTC. This codes for CASRSGGSYGYTF.